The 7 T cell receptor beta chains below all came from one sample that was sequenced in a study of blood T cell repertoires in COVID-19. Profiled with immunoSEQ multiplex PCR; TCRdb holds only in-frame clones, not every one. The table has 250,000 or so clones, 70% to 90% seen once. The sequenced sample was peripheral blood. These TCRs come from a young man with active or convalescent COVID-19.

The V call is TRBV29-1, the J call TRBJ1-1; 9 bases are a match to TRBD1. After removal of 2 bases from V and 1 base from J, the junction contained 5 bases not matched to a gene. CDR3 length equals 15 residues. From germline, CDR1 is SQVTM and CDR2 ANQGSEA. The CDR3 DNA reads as TGCAGCGTTGAAACTAAGGGACAGGGGAACACTGAAGCTTTCTTT. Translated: CSVETKGQGNTEAFF.

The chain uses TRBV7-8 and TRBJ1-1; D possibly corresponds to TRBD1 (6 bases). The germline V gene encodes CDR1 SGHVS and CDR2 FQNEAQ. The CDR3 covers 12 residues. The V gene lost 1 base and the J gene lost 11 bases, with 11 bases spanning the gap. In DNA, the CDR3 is TGTGCCAGCAGCTTAGGGGCAGGGGTCGCTTTCTTT. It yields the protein CASSLGAGVAFF.

In DNA form, the CDR3 reads TGTGCCAGCACCTACTACTTTAGGAGCAGGGTGGACACTGAAGCTTTCTTT. Its protein is CASTYYFRSRVDTEAFF. The chain links TRBV21-1 to TRBJ1-1; the table's TRBD1 call for D was not verified on the DNA. TRBV21-1 constitutes a pseudogene. CDR3 length: 17 amino acids.

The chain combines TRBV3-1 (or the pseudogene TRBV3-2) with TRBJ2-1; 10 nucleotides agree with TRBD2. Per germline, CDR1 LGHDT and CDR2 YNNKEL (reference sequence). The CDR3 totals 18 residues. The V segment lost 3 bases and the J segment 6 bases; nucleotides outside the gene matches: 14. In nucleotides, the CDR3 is TGTGCCAGCAGCCACCGCCTCGCCCTAGCGGGAGCGGGCAATGAGCAGTTCTTC. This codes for CASSHRLALAGAGNEQFF.

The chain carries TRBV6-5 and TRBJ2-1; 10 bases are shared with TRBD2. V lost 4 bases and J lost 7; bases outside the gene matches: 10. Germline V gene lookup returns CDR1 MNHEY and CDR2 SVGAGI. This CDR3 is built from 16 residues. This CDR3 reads CASSSSGSFRGNEQFF. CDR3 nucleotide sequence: TGTGCCAGCAGTTCTAGCGGGAGCTTTCGGGGGAATGAGCAGTTCTTC.

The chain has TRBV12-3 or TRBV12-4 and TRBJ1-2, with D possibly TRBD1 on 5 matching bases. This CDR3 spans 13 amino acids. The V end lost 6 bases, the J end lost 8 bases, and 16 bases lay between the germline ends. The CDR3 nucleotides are TGTGCCAGCAGCCTTGGGGCAAATATGGGCTACACCTTC. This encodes CASSLGANMGYTF.

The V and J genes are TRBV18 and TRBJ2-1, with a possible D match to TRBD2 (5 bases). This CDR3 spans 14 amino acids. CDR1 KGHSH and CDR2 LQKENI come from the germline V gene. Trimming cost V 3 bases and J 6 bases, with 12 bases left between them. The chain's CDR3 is CASSPSPGSNEQFF. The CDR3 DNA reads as TGTGCCAGCTCACCCTCGCCGGGATCCAATGAGCAGTTCTTC.